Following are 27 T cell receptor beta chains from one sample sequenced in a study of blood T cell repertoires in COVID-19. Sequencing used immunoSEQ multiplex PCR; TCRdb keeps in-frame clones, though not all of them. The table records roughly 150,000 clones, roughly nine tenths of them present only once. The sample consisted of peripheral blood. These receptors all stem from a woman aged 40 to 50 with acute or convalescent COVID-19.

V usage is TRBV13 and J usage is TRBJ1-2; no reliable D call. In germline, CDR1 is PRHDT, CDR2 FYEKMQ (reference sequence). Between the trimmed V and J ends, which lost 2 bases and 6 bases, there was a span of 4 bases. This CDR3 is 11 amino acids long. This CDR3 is CASSLYNGYTF. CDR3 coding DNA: TGTGCCAGCAGCTTATACAATGGCTACACCTTC.

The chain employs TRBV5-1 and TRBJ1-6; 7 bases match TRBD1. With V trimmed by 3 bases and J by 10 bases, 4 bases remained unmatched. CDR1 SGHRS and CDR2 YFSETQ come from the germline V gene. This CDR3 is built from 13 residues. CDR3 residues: CASSSGQKSPLHF. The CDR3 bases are TGCGCCAGCAGCTCGGGACAGAAATCACCCCTCCACTTT.

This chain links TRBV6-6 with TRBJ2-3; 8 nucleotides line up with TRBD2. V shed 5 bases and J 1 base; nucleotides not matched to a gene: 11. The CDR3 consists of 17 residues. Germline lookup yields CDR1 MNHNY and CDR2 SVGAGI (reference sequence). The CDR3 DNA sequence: TGTGCCAGCAGTCCACGAAGATCACTAGCGGGCACAGATACGCAGTATTTT. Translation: CASSPRRSLAGTDTQYF.

The CDR3 DNA is TGTGCCATCAGTGACCCGGGACAGGGGGCTCAGCCCCAGCATTTT. Translating gives CAISDPGQGAQPQHF. This chain joins TRBV10-3 and TRBJ1-5; 12 bases map to TRBD1. This CDR3 region has 15 residues. Per germline, CDR1 ENHRY and CDR2 SYGVKD. J lost 6 bases, V lost 3 bases, and 3 bases had no gene match.

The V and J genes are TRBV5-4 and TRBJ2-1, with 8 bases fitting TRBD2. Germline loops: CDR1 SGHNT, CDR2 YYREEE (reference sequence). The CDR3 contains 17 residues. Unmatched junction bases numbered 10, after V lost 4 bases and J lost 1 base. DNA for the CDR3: TGTGCCAGCAGCCCGGGACTAGATCGGTATTCCTACAATGAGCAGTTCTTC. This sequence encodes CASSPGLDRYSYNEQFF. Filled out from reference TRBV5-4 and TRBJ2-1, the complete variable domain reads ETGVTQSPTHLIKTRGQQVTLRCSSQSGHNTVSWYQQALGQGPQFIFQYYREEENGRGNFPPRFSGLQFPNYSSELNVNALELDDSALYLCASSPGLDRYSYNEQFFGPGTRLTVL.

CDR3 DNA sequence: TGTGCCAGCAGTTTGGCTAGCGGGAGGGAATACAATGAGCAGTTCTTC. Protein product: CASSLASGREYNEQFF. The chain couples TRBV27 to TRBJ2-1, with 12 bases identical to TRBD2. This CDR3 contains 16 residues. Germline V CDR1 and CDR2: MNHEY, SMNVEV (reference sequence). Trimming took 3 bases from V and 4 from J; bases not matched to a gene: 4.

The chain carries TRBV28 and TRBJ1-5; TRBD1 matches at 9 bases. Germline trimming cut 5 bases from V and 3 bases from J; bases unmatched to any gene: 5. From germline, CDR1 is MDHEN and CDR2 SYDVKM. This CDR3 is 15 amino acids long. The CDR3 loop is CASSDRTGANQPQHF. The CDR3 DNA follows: TGTGCCAGCAGTGATAGGACAGGGGCCAATCAGCCCCAGCATTTT.

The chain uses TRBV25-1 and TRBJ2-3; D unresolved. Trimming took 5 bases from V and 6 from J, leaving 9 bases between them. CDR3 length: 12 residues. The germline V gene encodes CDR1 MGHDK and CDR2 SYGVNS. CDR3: CASSLDKDTQYF. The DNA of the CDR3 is TGTGCCAGCAGTTTAGATAAGGATACGCAGTATTTT.

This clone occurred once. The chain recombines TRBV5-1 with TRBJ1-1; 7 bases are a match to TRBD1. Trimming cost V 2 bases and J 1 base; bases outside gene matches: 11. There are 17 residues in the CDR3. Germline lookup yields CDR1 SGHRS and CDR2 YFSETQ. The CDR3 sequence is CASSLFIWDSENTEAFF. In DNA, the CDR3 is TGCGCCAGCAGCTTATTCATTTGGGACAGTGAGAACACTGAAGCTTTCTTT.

The CDR3 sequence is CASSPQAAGELFF. The DNA of the CDR3 is TGTGCCAGCAGCCCCCAAGCCGCCGGGGAGCTGTTTTTT. The chain has TRBV9 and TRBJ2-2, with D hard to call. This CDR3 has 13 residues. The V gene's germline CDR1 is SGDLS and CDR2 YYNGEE. The V and J ends lost 4 bases and 6 bases respectively, with 10 bases between them.

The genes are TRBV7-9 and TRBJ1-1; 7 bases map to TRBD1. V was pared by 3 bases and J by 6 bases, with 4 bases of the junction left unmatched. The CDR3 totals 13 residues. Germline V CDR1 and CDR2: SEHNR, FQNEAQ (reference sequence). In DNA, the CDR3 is TGTGCCAGCAGCTTCGAGGGGGCCGCTGAAGCTTTCTTT. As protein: CASSFEGAAEAFF. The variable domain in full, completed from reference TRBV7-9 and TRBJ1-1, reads DTGVSQNPRHKITKRGQNVTFRCDPISEHNRLYWYRQTLGQGPEFLTYFQNEAQLEKSRLLSDRFSAERPKGSFSTLEIQRTEQGDSAMYLCASSFEGAAEAFFGQGTRLTVV.

The CDR3 reads CASSVYWRGDQLGDNEQFF. The CDR3 DNA is TGTGCCAGCAGTGTTTATTGGCGGGGGGACCAGCTCGGAGACAATGAGCAGTTCTTC. The rearrangement uses TRBV28 and TRBJ2-1, with 8 bases identical to TRBD2. Germline V CDR1 and CDR2: MDHEN, SYDVKM. The V and J ends lost 5 bases and 5 bases, in that order; junction bases with no gene match: 20. This CDR3 has 19 residues.

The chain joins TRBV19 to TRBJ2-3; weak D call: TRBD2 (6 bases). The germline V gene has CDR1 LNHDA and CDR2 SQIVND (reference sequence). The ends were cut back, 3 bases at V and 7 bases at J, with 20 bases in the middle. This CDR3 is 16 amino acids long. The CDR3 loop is CASSIEEGPGPNTQYF. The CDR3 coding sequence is TGTGCCAGTAGTATCGAGGAGGGTCCAGGGCCGAATACGCAGTATTTT.

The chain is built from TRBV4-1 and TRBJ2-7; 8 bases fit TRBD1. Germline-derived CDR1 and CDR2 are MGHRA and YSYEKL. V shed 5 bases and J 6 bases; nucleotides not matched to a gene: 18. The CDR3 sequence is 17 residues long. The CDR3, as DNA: TGCGCCAGCAGCAGGCAGGGGGCGTCGGGTTCAGTCCCCGAGCAGTACTTC. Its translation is CASSRQGASGSVPEQYF.

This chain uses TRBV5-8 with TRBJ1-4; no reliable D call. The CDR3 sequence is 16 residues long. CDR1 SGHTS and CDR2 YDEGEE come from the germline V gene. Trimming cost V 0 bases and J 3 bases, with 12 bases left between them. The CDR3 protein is CASSLVRGIPNEKLFF. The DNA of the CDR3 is TGTGCCAGCAGCTTGGTTCGAGGAATCCCTAATGAAAAACTGTTTTTT.

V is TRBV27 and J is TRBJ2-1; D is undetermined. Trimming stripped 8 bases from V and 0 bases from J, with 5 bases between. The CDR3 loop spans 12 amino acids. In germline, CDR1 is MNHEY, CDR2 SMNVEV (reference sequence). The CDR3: CASSYSYNEQFF. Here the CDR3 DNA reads TGTGCCAGCTCTTACTCCTACAATGAGCAGTTCTTC.

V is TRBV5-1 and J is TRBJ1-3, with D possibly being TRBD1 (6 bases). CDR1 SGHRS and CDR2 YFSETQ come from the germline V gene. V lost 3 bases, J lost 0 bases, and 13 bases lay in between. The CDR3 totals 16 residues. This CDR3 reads CASSSLTGDSGNTIYF. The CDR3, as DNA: TGCGCCAGCAGCTCCCTGACAGGAGACTCTGGAAACACCATATATTTT.

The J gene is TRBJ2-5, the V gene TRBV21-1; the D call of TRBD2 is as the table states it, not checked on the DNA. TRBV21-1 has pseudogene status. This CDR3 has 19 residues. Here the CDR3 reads CASSYNLNPIEGAEETQYF. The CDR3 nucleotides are TGTGCCAGCAGCTATAACTTAAACCCGATTGAGGGCGCGGAGGAGACCCAGTACTTC.

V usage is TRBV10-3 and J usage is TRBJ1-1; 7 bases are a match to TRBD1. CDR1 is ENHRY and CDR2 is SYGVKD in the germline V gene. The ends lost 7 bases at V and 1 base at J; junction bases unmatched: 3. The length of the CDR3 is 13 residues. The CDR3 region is CAITGTANTEAFF. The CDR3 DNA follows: TGTGCCATCACGGGGACAGCGAACACTGAAGCTTTCTTT.

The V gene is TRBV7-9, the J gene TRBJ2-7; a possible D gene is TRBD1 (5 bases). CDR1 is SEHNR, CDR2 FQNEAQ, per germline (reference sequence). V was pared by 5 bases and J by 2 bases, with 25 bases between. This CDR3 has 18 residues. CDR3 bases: TGTGCCAGCAGCCAGATGGGGCTAGTTAATTCCCCAACCTACGAGCAGTACTTC. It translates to CASSQMGLVNSPTYEQYF.

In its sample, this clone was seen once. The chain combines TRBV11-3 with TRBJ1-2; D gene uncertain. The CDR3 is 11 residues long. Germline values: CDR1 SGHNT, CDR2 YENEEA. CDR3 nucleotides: TGTGGAAGCGAACACCCTAGCGGCTACACCTTC. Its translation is CGSEHPSGYTF.

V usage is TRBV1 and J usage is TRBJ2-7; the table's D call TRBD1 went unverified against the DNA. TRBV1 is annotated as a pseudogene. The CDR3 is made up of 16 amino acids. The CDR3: CTSSQWDSFSSYEQYF. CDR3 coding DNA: TGCACCAGCAGCCAGTGGGACAGCTTCAGCTCCTACGAGCAGTACTTC.

CDR3 region: CASSRTGQGLSNGYTF. Here the CDR3 DNA reads TGTGCCAGCAGCCGGACTGGACAGGGGCTTTCGAATGGCTACACCTTC. This sequence joins TRBV14 and TRBJ1-2, with 9 bases lining up with TRBD1. Germline loops: CDR1 SGHDN, CDR2 FVKESK. Trimming removed 4 bases from V and 6 bases from J; junction bases left unmatched: 12. There are 16 residues in the CDR3.

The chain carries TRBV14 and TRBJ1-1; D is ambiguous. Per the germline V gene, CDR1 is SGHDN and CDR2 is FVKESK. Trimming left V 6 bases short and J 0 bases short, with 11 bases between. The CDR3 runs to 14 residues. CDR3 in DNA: TGTGCCAGCAGGGAACAGAACATGAACACTGAAGCTTTCTTT. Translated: CASREQNMNTEAFF.

In DNA, the CDR3 is TGTGCCAGCAGCCAAGATGATAGCGGGGGGGCGACAGATACGCAGTATTTT. As protein: CASSQDDSGGATDTQYF. This chain links TRBV3-1 (or the pseudogene TRBV3-2) with TRBJ2-3; 11 nucleotides agree with TRBD2. The CDR3 is made up of 17 amino acids. From germline, CDR1 is LGHDT and CDR2 YNNKEL (reference sequence). The junction had 5 bases not matched to a gene; V was cut back by 0 bases and J by 3 bases.

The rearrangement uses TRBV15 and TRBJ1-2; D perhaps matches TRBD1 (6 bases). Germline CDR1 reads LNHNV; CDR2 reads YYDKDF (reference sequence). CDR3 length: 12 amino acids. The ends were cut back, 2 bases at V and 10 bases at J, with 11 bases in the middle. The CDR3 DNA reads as TGTGCCACCAGCAGAAATACAGGGTTCTACACCTTC. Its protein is CATSRNTGFYTF.

This CDR3 reads CASSRKGADYGGYTF. The CDR3 DNA follows: TGTGCCAGTAGTAGAAAGGGGGCGGACTACGGTGGCTACACCTTC. The V gene is TRBV19, the J gene TRBJ1-2, with 7 nucleotides matching TRBD1. The CDR3 runs to 15 residues. V was clipped by 4 bases and J by 7 bases; unmatched bases: 12. The V gene's germline CDR1 is LNHDA and CDR2 SQIVND (reference sequence). The whole variable domain, remainder taken from reference TRBV19 and TRBJ1-2, is DGGITQSPKYLFRKEGQNVTLSCEQNLNHDAMYWYRQDPGQGLRLIYYSQIVNDFQKGDIAEGYSVSREKKESFPLTVTSAQKNPTAFYLCASSRKGADYGGYTFGSGTRLTVV.